The 7 T cell receptor beta chains reported below all come from one sample, sequenced in a study of cytomegalovirus exposure and HLA in healthy donors. The primer mix had 60 Vbeta and 13 Jbeta primers. Sequencing used immunoSEQ multiplex PCR; TCRdb keeps in-frame clones, though not all of them. The sample yields approximately 240,000 clones, about 89% seen once. The sample was PBMCs. These TCRs come from a woman under 30 in good health and CMV-seronegative.

This chain joins TRBV5-4 and TRBJ2-1; 8 nucleotides agree with TRBD2. Per germline, CDR1 SGHNT and CDR2 YYREEE (reference sequence). Unmatched junction bases numbered 6, after V lost 2 bases and J lost 8 bases. There are 14 residues in the CDR3. This CDR3 is CASSFGTRSDEQFF. DNA for the CDR3: TGTGCCAGCAGCTTCGGGACTAGAAGCGATGAGCAGTTCTTC. The complete variable domain, with remaining parts taken from reference TRBV5-4 and TRBJ2-1, reads ETGVTQSPTHLIKTRGQQVTLRCSSQSGHNTVSWYQQALGQGPQFIFQYYREEENGRGNFPPRFSGLQFPNYSSELNVNALELDDSALYLCASSFGTRSDEQFFGPGTRLTVL.

The chain recombines TRBV15 with TRBJ2-7; perhaps TRBD2 as D (6 bases). Germline CDR1 is LNHNV and CDR2 is YYDKDF (reference sequence). Trimming cost V 1 base and J 7 bases, with 29 bases left between them. CDR3 size: 19 residues. CDR3 in amino acids: CATSRVFGSGDSIVGEQYF. CDR3 coding DNA: TGTGCCACCAGCAGAGTCTTTGGATCCGGGGACTCAATCGTGGGGGAGCAGTACTTC.

V gene TRBV7-8 combines with J gene TRBJ1-1; TRBD1 is a possible D gene (5 bases). The V gene lost 3 bases and the J gene lost 3 bases, with 11 bases spanning the gap. The CDR3 runs to 14 residues. Per germline, CDR1 SGHVS and CDR2 FQNEAQ. The CDR3 here is CASSLLLGDTEAFF. CDR3 bases: TGTGCCAGCAGCTTGCTTTTAGGGGACACTGAAGCTTTCTTT.

This clone came up a few times. The V gene is TRBV11-2, the J gene TRBJ2-3; D is possibly TRBD2 (6 bases). The CDR3 has 14 amino acids. Trimming stripped 1 base from V and 4 bases from J, with 9 bases between. CDR1 is SGHAT and CDR2 is FQNNGV in the germline V gene. CDR3 protein: CASSLVPGADTQYF. The CDR3 DNA reads as TGTGCCAGCAGCTTAGTTCCGGGAGCAGATACGCAGTATTTT.

The CDR3 loop is CASGPTDTQYF. In DNA form, the CDR3 reads TGTGCCAGCGGCCCGACAGATACGCAGTATTTT. The chain has TRBV2 and TRBJ2-3; D is uncertain. V shed 8 bases and J shed 3 bases, with 6 bases lying between them. Germline lookup yields CDR1 SNHLY and CDR2 FYNNEI. The CDR3 spans 11 residues.

The chain employs TRBV5-8 and TRBJ2-1; TRBD2 matches at 10 bases. J lost 4 bases, V lost 4 bases, and 8 bases had no gene match. This CDR3 has 16 residues. From germline, CDR1 is SGHTS and CDR2 YDEGEE. The CDR3 DNA follows: TGTGCCAGCAGCCAAGTTAGCGGGAGGCATTACAATGAGCAGTTCTTC. It is translated as CASSQVSGRHYNEQFF.

This clone was seen a single time. The rearrangement uses TRBV7-2 and TRBJ1-6; 8 nucleotides line up with TRBD1. The CDR3 is made up of 17 amino acids. Germline CDR1 is SGHTA and CDR2 is FQGNSA. V was pared by 4 bases and J by 1 base, with 6 bases of the junction left unmatched. The CDR3 spells CASSSRTGWSYNSPLHF. The CDR3 DNA reads as TGTGCCAGCAGCTCCCGGACAGGGTGGTCCTATAATTCACCCCTCCACTTT.